This T cell receptor (beta chain) was retrieved from a study of CD8 T cells in Susac syndrome. The multiple sclerosis controls were treatment-naive patients, and their relapsing-remitting disease was stable or active. This clonotype was seen a single time. Deletions cut 0 bases from V and 2 bases from J, with 15 bases between. CDR1 SGHDT and CDR2 YYEEEE come from the germline V gene. This CDR3 contains 17 residues. Reverse transcription of 0.5 to 1 ug RNA was performed with random hexamers. Amplification of the TCR beta CDR3 was carried out by immunoSEQ multiplex PCR, which spanned a total of 54 Vbeta and 13 Jbeta segments. In TCRdb, the immunoSEQ multiplex PCR reads were re-called with MiXCR into one record per CDR3 protein. The data show more than 200,000 distinct CDR3 sequences, 80% to 95% seen once.

The chain joins TRBV5-6 to TRBJ2-1; possible D gene TRBD1, 6 bases. The sequenced sample consisted of CD8+ T cells from PBMCs. The receptor was isolated from a human donor with multiple sclerosis. The CDR3 coding sequence is TGTGCCAGCAGCTTGGCCTTCAGGACAGCGGCCTACAATGAGCAGTTCTTC. This codes for CASSLAFRTAAYNEQFF. Supplemented by reference TRBV5-6 and TRBJ2-1, the full variable domain reads DAGVTQSPTHLIKTRGQQVTLRCSPKSGHDTVSWYQQALGQGPQFIFQYYEEEERQRGNFPDRFSGHQFPNYSSELNVNALLLGDSALYLCASSLAFRTAAYNEQFFGPGTRLTVL.